Listed below are T cell receptor beta chains from one sample, sequenced in a study of shared clonotypes between healthy human individuals. Sequencing was performed with immunoSEQ multiplex PCR; in TCRdb, only in-frame clones are kept and a portion is missing. Among approximately 1,500,000 clones listed, around 98% were seen once. The specimen sequenced was naive CD4+ T cells sorted from blood. The source is a man aged 25 to 45 in good health. The CDR3 runs from the conserved cysteine through the conserved F or W. D genes are given only for firm matches. A clone size is listed for some rows: how often the clone was seen (once, few, many), or a class if it is expanded.

d_gene: NA; j_gene: TRBJ2-1; v_gene: TRBV7-9; abundance: once; CDR3nt: TGTGCCAGCAGCTTACCAGGGTCTTACAATGAGCAGTTCTTC; CDR3aa: CASSLPGSYNEQFF
d_gene: TRBD2; j_gene: TRBJ2-3; v_gene: TRBV2; abundance: NA; CDR3nt: TGTGCCAGCACCTACGGGACTAATGCAGATACGCAGTATTTT; CDR3aa: CASTYGTNADTQYF
d_gene: TRBD1; j_gene: TRBJ1-2; v_gene: TRBV5-4; abundance: NA; CDR3nt: TGTGCCAGCAGCACCAGACAGGGCTATGGCTACACCTTC; CDR3aa: CASSTRQGYGYTF
d_gene: NA; j_gene: TRBJ2-1; v_gene: TRBV21-1; abundance: NA; CDR3nt: TGTGCCAGCAGCAAAGCTTGGCCTCCACGTCACCCCAATGAGCAGTTCTTC; CDR3aa: CASSKAWPPRHPNEQFF
d_gene: NA; j_gene: TRBJ2-1; v_gene: TRBV27; abundance: NA; CDR3nt: TGTGCCAGCAGTTTGGGGGAGTTCGGCAATGAGCAGTTCTTC; CDR3aa: CASSLGEFGNEQFF
d_gene: TRBD2; j_gene: TRBJ2-2; v_gene: TRBV10-1; abundance: NA; CDR3nt: TGCGCCAGCAGTGTGCTAGCGGCGAACACCGGGGAGCTGTTTTTT; CDR3aa: CASSVLAANTGELFF
d_gene: NA; j_gene: TRBJ2-7; v_gene: TRBV29-1; abundance: NA; CDR3nt: TGCAGCGTTGGGCCCCCTCGAGGGGGTCTCTACGAGCAGTACTTC; CDR3aa: CSVGPPRGGLYEQYF
d_gene: TRBD1; j_gene: TRBJ1-5; v_gene: TRBV5-1; abundance: once; CDR3nt: TGCGCCAGCAGCTATGACAGGGGCAATCAGCCCCAGCATTTT; CDR3aa: CASSYDRGNQPQHF
d_gene: NA; j_gene: TRBJ2-1; v_gene: TRBV2; abundance: once; CDR3nt: TGTGCCAGCAGTGATTCGCCCGTCTTCGATGAGCAGTTCTTC; CDR3aa: CASSDSPVFDEQFF
d_gene: NA; j_gene: TRBJ1-1; v_gene: TRBV2; abundance: NA; CDR3nt: TGTGCCAGCAGTCCCCTCTTGTTAGGGGTGAACACTGAAGCTTTCTTT; CDR3aa: CASSPLLLGVNTEAFF
d_gene: TRBD2; j_gene: TRBJ2-7; v_gene: TRBV6-1; abundance: NA; CDR3nt: TGTGCCAGCAGTGCATTGGTCGGGACTAGCGGGAGATCATACGAGCAGTACTTC; CDR3aa: CASSALVGTSGRSYEQYF
d_gene: TRBD2; j_gene: TRBJ2-7; v_gene: TRBV2; abundance: NA; CDR3nt: TGTGCCAGCATTATGGGGGGGAAAAACCCCTACGAGCAGTACTTC; CDR3aa: CASIMGGKNPYEQYF
d_gene: NA; j_gene: TRBJ2-1; v_gene: TRBV29-1; abundance: once; CDR3nt: TGCAGCTTTTGTAGGCGGGCGCCCTACAATGAGCAGTTCTTC; CDR3aa: CSFCRRAPYNEQFF
d_gene: NA; j_gene: TRBJ2-3; v_gene: TRBV11-2; abundance: NA; CDR3nt: TGTGCCAGCAGCTCCCTCAAACTAGTTATAGAAGGCTCAGATACGCAGTATTTT; CDR3aa: CASSSLKLVIEGSDTQYF
d_gene: NA; j_gene: TRBJ2-7; v_gene: TRBV6-1; abundance: once; CDR3nt: TGTGCCAGCATTGGAGACTCCTCCGAGCAGTACTTC; CDR3aa: CASIGDSSEQYF
d_gene: NA; j_gene: TRBJ2-7; v_gene: TRBV7-2; abundance: NA; CDR3nt: TGTGCCAGCAGCTCCAGCGGTGTTTTTGGAGGGTACGAGCAGTACTTC; CDR3aa: CASSSSGVFGGYEQYF